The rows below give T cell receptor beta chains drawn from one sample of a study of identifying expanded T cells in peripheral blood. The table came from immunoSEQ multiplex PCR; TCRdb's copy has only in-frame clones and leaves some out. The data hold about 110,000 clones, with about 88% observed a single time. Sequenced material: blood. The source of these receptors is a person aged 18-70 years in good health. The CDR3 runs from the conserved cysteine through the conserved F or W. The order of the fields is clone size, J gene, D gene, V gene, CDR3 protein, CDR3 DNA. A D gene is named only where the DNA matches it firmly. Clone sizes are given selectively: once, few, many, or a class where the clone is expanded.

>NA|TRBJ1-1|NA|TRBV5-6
CASSLGTRRGTEAFF
TGTGCCAGCAGCTTAGGGACCCGCAGGGGCACTGAAGCTTTCTTT
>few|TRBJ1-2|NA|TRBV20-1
CSAGRGFGYTF
TGCAGTGCTGGAAGGGGGTTTGGCTACACCTTC
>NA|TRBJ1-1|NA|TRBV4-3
CASSQDKGGTEAFF
TGCGCCAGCAGCCAAGATAAGGGGGGCACTGAAGCTTTCTTT
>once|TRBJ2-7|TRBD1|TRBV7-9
CASSSGTGVFYEQYF
TGTGCCAGCAGCTCAGGGACAGGGGTTTTCTACGAGCAGTACTTC
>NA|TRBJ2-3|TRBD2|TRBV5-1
CASSLGLASTDTQYF
TGCGCCAGCAGCCTAGGACTAGCGAGCACAGATACGCAGTATTTT
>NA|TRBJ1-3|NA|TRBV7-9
CASSPRDTTSGNTIYF
TGTGCCAGCAGCCCGCGGGACACCACCTCTGGAAACACCATATATTTT
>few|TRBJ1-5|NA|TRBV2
CASSGAEIQPQHF
TGTGCCAGCAGTGGGGCCGAGATACAGCCCCAGCATTTT
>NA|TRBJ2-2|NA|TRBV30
CAWSRLGELFF
TGTGCCTGGAGTCGGCTCGGGGAGCTGTTTTTT
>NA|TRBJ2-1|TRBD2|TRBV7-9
CASSPPGLAGYNEQFF
TGTGCCAGCAGCCCGCCGGGACTAGCAGGATACAATGAGCAGTTCTTC
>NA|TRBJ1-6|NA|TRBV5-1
CASSLEGSYNSPLHF
TGCGCCAGCAGCTTGGAGGGTTCCTATAATTCACCCCTCCACTTT
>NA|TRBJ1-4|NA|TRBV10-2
CASSGGPDGEKLFF
TGCGCCAGCAGTGGGGGACCAGACGGTGAAAAACTGTTTTTT
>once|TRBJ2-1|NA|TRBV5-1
CASSYIADSYNEQFF
TGCGCCAGCAGCTATATAGCGGACTCCTACAATGAGCAGTTCTTC
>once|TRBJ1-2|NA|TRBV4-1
CASSQDQANYGYTF
TGCGCCAGCAGCCAAGATCAAGCGAACTATGGCTACACCTTC
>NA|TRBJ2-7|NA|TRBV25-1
CASTPPRSSYEQYF
TGTGCCAGCACCCCACCACGGTCCAGCTACGAGCAGTACTTC
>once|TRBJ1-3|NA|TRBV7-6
CASSSGRFSSGNTIYF
TGTGCCAGCAGCTCCGGGCGGTTCAGCTCTGGAAACACCATATATTTT
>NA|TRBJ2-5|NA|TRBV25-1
CASTYGADETQYF
TGTGCCAGCACCTACGGGGCTGATGAGACCCAGTACTTC
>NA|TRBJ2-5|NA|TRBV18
CASSPRAAGLGETQYF
TGTGCCAGCTCACCAAGGGCGGCAGGGCTTGGAGAGACCCAGTACTTC
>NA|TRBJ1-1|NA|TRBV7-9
CASSLTGQGTEAFF
TGTGCCAGCAGCTTAACAGGCCAAGGCACTGAAGCTTTCTTT
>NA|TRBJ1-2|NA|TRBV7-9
CASSLSFRPLGSSYGYTF
TGTGCCAGCAGCTTATCATTTCGGCCGCTTGGGTCCTCCTATGGCTACACCTTC
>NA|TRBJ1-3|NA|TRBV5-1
CASSFASSGNTIYF
TGCGCCAGCAGCTTCGCCAGCTCTGGAAACACCATATATTTT
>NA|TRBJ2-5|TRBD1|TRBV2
CASRSPSRQGQTQYF
TGTGCCAGCAGGTCTCCTTCGAGACAGGGACAGACCCAGTACTTC
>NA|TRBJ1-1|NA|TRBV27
CASSSGLGTEAFF
TGTGCCAGCAGTTCCGGACTTGGCACTGAAGCTTTCTTT
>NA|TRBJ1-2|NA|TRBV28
CASSLQTLIYGYTF
TGTGCCAGCAGTCTGCAGACCTTGATCTATGGCTACACCTTC
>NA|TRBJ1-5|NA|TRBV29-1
CSVAEEGVNQPQHF
TGCAGCGTCGCAGAGGAGGGGGTGAATCAGCCCCAGCATTTT
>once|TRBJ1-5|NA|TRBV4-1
CASSQGISGTGNQPQHF
TGCGCCAGCAGCCAAGGAATATCTGGGACGGGCAATCAGCCCCAGCATTTT
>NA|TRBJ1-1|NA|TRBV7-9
CASRLEQAPSTEAFF
TGTGCCAGCAGACTAGAACAGGCCCCGAGCACTGAAGCTTTCTTT